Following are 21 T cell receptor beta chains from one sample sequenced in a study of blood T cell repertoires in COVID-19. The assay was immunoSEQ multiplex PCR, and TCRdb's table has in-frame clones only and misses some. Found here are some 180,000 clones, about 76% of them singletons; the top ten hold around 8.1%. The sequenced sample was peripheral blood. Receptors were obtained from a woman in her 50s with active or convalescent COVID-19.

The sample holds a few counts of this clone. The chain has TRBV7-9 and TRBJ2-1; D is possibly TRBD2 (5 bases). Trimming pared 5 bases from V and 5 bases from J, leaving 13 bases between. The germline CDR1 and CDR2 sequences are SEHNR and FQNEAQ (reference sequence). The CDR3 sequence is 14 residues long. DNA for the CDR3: TGTGCCAGCAGCCCCAGCCGGGGAAACAATGAGCAGTTCTTC. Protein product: CASSPSRGNNEQFF.

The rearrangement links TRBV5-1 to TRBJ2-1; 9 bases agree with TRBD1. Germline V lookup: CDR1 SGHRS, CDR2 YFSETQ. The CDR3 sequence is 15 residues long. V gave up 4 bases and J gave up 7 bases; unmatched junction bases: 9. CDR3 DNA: TGCGCCAGCAGCCTGACGGGACAGGGCTTTAATGAGCAGTTCTTC. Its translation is CASSLTGQGFNEQFF.

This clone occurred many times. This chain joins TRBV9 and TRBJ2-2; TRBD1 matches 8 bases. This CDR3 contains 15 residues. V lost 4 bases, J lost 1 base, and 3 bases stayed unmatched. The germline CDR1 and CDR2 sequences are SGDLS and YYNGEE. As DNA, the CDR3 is TGTGCCAGCAGCCCCGGGACAGGGAACACCGGGGAGCTGTTTTTT. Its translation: CASSPGTGNTGELFF.

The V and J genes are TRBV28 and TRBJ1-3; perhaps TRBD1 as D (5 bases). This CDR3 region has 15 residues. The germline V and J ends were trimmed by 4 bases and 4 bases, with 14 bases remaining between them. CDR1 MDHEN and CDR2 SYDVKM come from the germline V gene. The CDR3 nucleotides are TGTGCCAGCAGTTATCCAGGACAAGTCGGAAACACCATATATTTT. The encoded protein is CASSYPGQVGNTIYF. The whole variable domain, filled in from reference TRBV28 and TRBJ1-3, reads DVKVTQSSRYLVKRTGEKVFLECVQDMDHENMFWYRQDPGLGLRLIYFSYDVKMKEKGDIPEGYSVSREKKERFSLILESASTNQTSMYLCASSYPGQVGNTIYFGEGSWLTVV.

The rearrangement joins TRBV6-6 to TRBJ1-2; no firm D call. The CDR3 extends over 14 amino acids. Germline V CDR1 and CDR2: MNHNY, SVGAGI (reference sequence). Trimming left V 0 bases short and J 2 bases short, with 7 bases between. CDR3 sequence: CASSYSTRNYGYTF. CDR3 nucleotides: TGTGCCAGCAGTTACTCGACCAGGAACTATGGCTACACCTTC.

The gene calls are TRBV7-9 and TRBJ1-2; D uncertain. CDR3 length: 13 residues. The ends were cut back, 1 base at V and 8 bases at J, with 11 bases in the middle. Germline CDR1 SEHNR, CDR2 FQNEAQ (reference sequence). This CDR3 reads CASSLGTFGGYTF. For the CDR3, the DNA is TGTGCCAGCAGCTTAGGCACCTTCGGGGGCTACACCTTC.

The CDR3 is CASSLNGDYGYTF. The CDR3 nucleotides are TGCGCCAGCAGCTTGAACGGGGACTATGGCTACACCTTC. The genes are TRBV5-1 and TRBJ1-2, with no clear D. CDR1 and CDR2 from the germline V gene are SGHRS and YFSETQ. The V and J ends lost 1 base and 3 bases respectively, with 7 bases between them. The CDR3 is 13 residues long.

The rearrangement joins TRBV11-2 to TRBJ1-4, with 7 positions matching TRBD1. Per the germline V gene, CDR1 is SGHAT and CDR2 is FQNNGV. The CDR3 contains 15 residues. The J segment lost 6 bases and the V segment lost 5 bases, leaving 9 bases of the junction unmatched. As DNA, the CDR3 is TGTGCCAGCAGCCGAGGGGGGACAGCCCATGAAAAACTGTTTTTT. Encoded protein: CASSRGGTAHEKLFF.

In nucleotides, the CDR3 is TGTGCCAGCTCACCAAGAGCAGGGGAAACTGAAGCTTTCTTT. Encoded protein: CASSPRAGETEAFF. The chain carries TRBV18 and TRBJ1-1, with D possibly TRBD1 on 6 matching bases. V was pared by 2 bases and J by 5 bases, with 12 bases between. CDR3 length: 14 residues. Germline CDR1 KGHSH, CDR2 LQKENI. The full variable domain, its missing parts supplied by reference TRBV18 and TRBJ1-1, is NAGVMQNPRHLVRRRGQEARLRCSPMKGHSHVYWYRQLPEEGLKFMVYLQKENIIDESGMPKERFSAEFPKEGPSILRIQQVVRGDSAAYFCASSPRAGETEAFFGQGTRLTVV.

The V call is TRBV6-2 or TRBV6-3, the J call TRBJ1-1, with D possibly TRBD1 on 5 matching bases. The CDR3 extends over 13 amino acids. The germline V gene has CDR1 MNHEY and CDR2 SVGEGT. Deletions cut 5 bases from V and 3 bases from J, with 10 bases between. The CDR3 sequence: CASSQGPHTEAFF. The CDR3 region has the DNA TGTGCCAGCAGTCAGGGCCCTCACACTGAAGCTTTCTTT.

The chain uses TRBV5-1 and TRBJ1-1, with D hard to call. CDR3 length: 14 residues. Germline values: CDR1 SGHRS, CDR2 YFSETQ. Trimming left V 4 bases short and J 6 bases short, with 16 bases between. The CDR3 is CASSPGVVNPEAFF. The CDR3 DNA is TGCGCCAGCAGCCCCGGGGTGGTCAACCCTGAAGCTTTCTTT.

This CDR3 reads CASSHSGRLAGTGELFF. CDR3 in DNA: TGTGCCAGTAGTCATTCGGGGCGACTAGCGGGGACCGGGGAGCTGTTTTTT. The chain carries TRBV19 and TRBJ2-2, with 11 bases matching TRBD2. This CDR3 contains 17 residues. CDR1 and CDR2 from the germline V gene are LNHDA and SQIVND (reference sequence). The V and J ends lost 5 bases and 5 bases, in that order; junction bases with no gene match: 10.

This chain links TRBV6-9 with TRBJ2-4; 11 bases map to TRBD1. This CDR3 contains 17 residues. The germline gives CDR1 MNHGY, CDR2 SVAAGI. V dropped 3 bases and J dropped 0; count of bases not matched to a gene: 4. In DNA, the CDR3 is TGTGCCAGCAGTTACCCGGGGACAGGGGGAGCCAAAAACATTCAGTACTTC. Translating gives CASSYPGTGGAKNIQYF.

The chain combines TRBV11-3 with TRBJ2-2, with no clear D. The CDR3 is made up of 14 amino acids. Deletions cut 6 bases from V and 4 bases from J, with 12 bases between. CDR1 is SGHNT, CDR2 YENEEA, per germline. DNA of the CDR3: TGTGCCAGCAGTCCGACGGGTGCCACCGGGGAGCTGTTTTTT. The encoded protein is CASSPTGATGELFF.

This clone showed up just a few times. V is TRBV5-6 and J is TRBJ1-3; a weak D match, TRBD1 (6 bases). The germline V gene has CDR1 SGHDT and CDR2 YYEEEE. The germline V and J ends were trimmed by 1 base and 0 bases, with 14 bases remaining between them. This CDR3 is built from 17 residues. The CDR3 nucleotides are TGTGCCAGCAGCTTGCCCCGACAGGTCGACTCTGGAAACACCATATATTTT. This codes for CASSLPRQVDSGNTIYF.

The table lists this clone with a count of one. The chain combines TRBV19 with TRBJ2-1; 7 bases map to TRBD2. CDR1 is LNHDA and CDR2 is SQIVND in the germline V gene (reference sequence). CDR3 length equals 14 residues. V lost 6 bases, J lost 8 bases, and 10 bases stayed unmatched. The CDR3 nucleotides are TGTGCCAGTAGCCTTGGGAGCGGGAAGGATGAGCAGTTCTTC. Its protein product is CASSLGSGKDEQFF.

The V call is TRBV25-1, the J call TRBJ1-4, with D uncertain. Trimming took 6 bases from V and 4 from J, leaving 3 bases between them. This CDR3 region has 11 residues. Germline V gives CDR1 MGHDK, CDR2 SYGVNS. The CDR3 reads CASRLNEKLFF. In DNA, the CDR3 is TGTGCCAGCAGACTTAATGAAAAACTGTTTTTT.

CDR3 region: CSVAGQDDQPQHF. In DNA form, the CDR3 reads TGCAGCGTAGCGGGACAGGATGATCAGCCCCAGCATTTT. J is TRBJ1-5 and V is TRBV29-1, with 8 bases fitting TRBD1. CDR1 SQVTM and CDR2 ANQGSEA come from the germline V gene. Losses at the gene ends were 6 bases for V and 5 bases for J; bases not matched to a gene: 6. This CDR3 spans 13 amino acids.

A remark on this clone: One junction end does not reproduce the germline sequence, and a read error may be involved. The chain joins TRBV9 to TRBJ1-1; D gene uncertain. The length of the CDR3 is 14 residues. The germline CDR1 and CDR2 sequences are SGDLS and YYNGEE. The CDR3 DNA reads TGTGCCAGCAGCCCCCATGCGGCCAACATTGAAGCTTTCTTT. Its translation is CASSPHAANIEAFF.

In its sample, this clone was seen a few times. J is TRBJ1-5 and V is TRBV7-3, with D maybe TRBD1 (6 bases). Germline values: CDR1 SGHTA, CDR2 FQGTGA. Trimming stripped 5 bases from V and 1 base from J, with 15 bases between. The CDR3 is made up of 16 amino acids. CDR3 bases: TGTGCCAGCAGCAAACAGGGTAGAGGAAGCAATCAGCCCCAGCATTTT. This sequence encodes CASSKQGRGSNQPQHF.

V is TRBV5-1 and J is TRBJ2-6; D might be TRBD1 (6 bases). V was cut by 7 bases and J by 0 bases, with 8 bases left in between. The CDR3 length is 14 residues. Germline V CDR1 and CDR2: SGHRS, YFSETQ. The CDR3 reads CASGTSSGANVLTF. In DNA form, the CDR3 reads TGCGCCAGCGGGACAAGCTCTGGGGCCAACGTCCTGACTTTC.